The entry that follows covers one T cell receptor (beta chain) sequence. This record belongs to a study of blood T cell repertoires in COVID-19. Original data processing: Reference gene primer amplification gave nucleated cell count estimates. Sequencing was performed with immunoSEQ multiplex PCR; in TCRdb, only in-frame clones are kept and a portion is missing. For V, J and clone size, that table is used; D and trimming come from the DNA. The repertoire holds 200,000 to 250,000 clones, more than 75% seen once, with more than 5.5% in the top ten. Germline CDR1 and CDR2: LNHDA and SQIVND (reference sequence). Germline trimming cut 8 bases from V and 10 bases from J; bases unmatched to any gene: 7. This CDR3 region has 11 residues.

The chain links TRBV19 to TRBJ1-1; 7 bases are a match to TRBD1. Sequencing input: peripheral blood. This receptor was identified in an older man with acute or convalescent COVID-19. The CDR3 coding sequence is TGTGCCAGTTCGGACAGGTTAGTAGCTTTCTTT. Encoded protein: CASSDRLVAFF.